The 21 T cell receptor beta chains below all came from one sample that was sequenced in a study of blood T cell repertoires in COVID-19. Profiling relied on immunoSEQ multiplex PCR, and the TCRdb table lists in-frame clones only, not all of them. Of some 180,000 clones listed, 84% are singletons. Material: peripheral blood. All receptors derive from a woman aged 80 or over with COVID-19, enrolled during active disease.

The chain has TRBV10-3 and TRBJ2-6; 9 bases map to TRBD1. The V gene end was trimmed by 4 bases and the J gene end by 2 bases; junction bases not matched to a gene: 6. CDR1 and CDR2 from the germline V gene are ENHRY and SYGVKD. CDR3 size: 17 residues. The CDR3 DNA reads TGTGCCATCAGTGGGGCACAGGGGGCCCCTGGGGCCAACGTCCTGACTTTC. Protein product: CAISGAQGAPGANVLTF.

This clone occurred once. The gene calls are TRBV15 and TRBJ2-7, with TRBD1 identical over 8 bases. The CDR3 contains 15 residues. Trimming at V came to 3 bases and at J to 4 bases, leaving 8 bases not matched to a gene. Germline V CDR1 and CDR2: LNHNV, YYDKDF (reference sequence). CDR3 nucleotides: TGTGCCACCAGCAGGACAACAGGGGGTTGGTACGAGCAGTACTTC. Residues: CATSRTTGGWYEQYF.

The chain recombines TRBV7-3 with TRBJ1-1; 9 nucleotides agree with TRBD1. CDR1 is SGHTA, CDR2 FQGTGA, per germline. Trimming removed 5 bases from V and 6 bases from J; junction bases left unmatched: 19. The CDR3 is made up of 18 amino acids. For the CDR3, the DNA is TGTGCCAGCAGCCCCCGACCCGTGACAGGGGGAGCTCCCGCTGAAGCTTTCTTT. Protein product: CASSPRPVTGGAPAEAFF.

V usage is TRBV6-2 or TRBV6-3 and J usage is TRBJ1-5; D is ambiguous. Germline CDR1 MNHEY, CDR2 SVGEGT. This CDR3 region has 16 residues. Trimming removed 2 bases at V and 0 bases at J, with 11 bases between. CDR3 nucleotides: TGTGCCAGCAGTTACCAAACAGTTTTTAGCAATCAGCCCCAGCATTTT. It yields the protein CASSYQTVFSNQPQHF.

This clone appeared once. The chain recombines TRBV3-1 (or the pseudogene TRBV3-2) with TRBJ2-1, with 7 bases fitting TRBD1. This CDR3 has 13 residues. Germline CDR1 reads LGHDT; CDR2 reads YNNKEL (reference sequence). Trimming cost V 1 base and J 10 bases; bases outside gene matches: 4. The CDR3, as DNA: TGTGCCAGCAGCCAAGGACAGGGAGTAGAGCAGTTCTTC. Protein product: CASSQGQGVEQFF.

CDR3 sequence: CAIGSRETQYF. For the CDR3, the DNA is TGTGCCATCGGATCTAGGGAGACCCAGTACTTC. The rearrangement joins TRBV6-1 to TRBJ2-5; D is unresolved. CDR1 is MNHNS, CDR2 SASEGT, per germline. CDR3 size: 11 residues. With 10 bases removed from V and 5 bases from J, the gap between germline ends came to 11 bases.

The V gene is TRBV30, the J gene TRBJ2-4, with D possibly TRBD1 on 6 matching bases. This CDR3 is built from 12 residues. With 4 bases removed from V and 9 bases from J, the gap between germline ends came to 13 bases. Germline V lookup: CDR1 GTSNPN, CDR2 SVGIG (reference sequence). CDR3 loop: CAWNGGGGIQYF. CDR3 sequence (DNA): TGTGCCTGGAATGGGGGCGGAGGCATTCAGTACTTC.

CDR3 protein: CASSPLRRGRSTDTQYF. In DNA, the CDR3 is TGTGCCAGCTCACCACTAAGGCGGGGGCGCAGCACAGATACGCAGTATTTT. The chain joins TRBV18 to TRBJ2-3, with D possibly being TRBD2 (7 bases). V lost 1 base and J 0 bases, leaving 14 bases between the germline ends. Germline V gives CDR1 KGHSH, CDR2 LQKENI. The CDR3 runs 17 residues. Full variable domain (missing parts from reference TRBV18 and TRBJ2-3): NAGVMQNPRHLVRRRGQEARLRCSPMKGHSHVYWYRQLPEEGLKFMVYLQKENIIDESGMPKERFSAEFPKEGPSILRIQQVVRGDSAAYFCASSPLRRGRSTDTQYFGPGTRLTVL.

Remarks on this clone: Other nucleotide sequences from this sample produce the same CDR3. J is TRBJ1-5 and V is TRBV2, with a weak D call TRBD1 (6 bases). This CDR3 has 15 amino acids. V dropped 3 bases and J dropped 4 bases, with 13 bases sitting between them. Germline V gives CDR1 SNHLY, CDR2 FYNNEI. DNA for the CDR3: TGTGCCAGCAGTGAGATGACAGGAAGAAATCAGCCCCAGCATTTT. This codes for CASSEMTGRNQPQHF. The full variable domain, with the rest looked up from reference TRBV2 and TRBJ1-5, is EPEVTQTPSHQVTQMGQEVILRCVPISNHLYFYWYRQILGQKVEFLVSFYNNEISEKSEIFDDQFSVERPDGSNFTLKIRSTKLEDSAMYFCASSEMTGRNQPQHFGDGTRLSIL.

The chain has TRBV29-1 and TRBJ2-1, with 14 bases aligning to TRBD2. Germline V gene lookup returns CDR1 SQVTM and CDR2 ANQGSEA. The CDR3 is 12 residues long. With V trimmed by 6 bases and J by 15 bases, 7 bases remained unmatched. CDR3 DNA sequence: TGCAGCGTCGCCGGGACTAGCGGGAGCTCGTTCTTC. This sequence encodes CSVAGTSGSSFF.

J is TRBJ2-5 and V is TRBV28; D possibly corresponds to TRBD2 (5 bases). Trimming left V 5 bases short and J 4 bases short, with 14 bases between. The CDR3 is made up of 14 amino acids. Germline V gene sequence: CDR1 MDHEN, CDR2 SYDVKM. This chain's CDR3 is CASSTAGIRETQYF. CDR3 nucleotides: TGTGCCAGCAGTACGGCGGGTATAAGAGAGACCCAGTACTTC.

The chain uses TRBV27 and TRBJ1-5, with D perhaps matching TRBD1 (6 bases). This CDR3 has 15 amino acids. The V and J ends lost 1 base and 3 bases respectively, with 10 bases between them. Germline loops: CDR1 MNHEY, CDR2 SMNVEV (reference sequence). The chain's CDR3 is CASSLFRGSNQPQHF. The CDR3 DNA reads TGTGCCAGCAGTTTATTCAGGGGCTCCAATCAGCCCCAGCATTTT.

The genes are TRBV18 and TRBJ2-5, with D perhaps matching TRBD2 (5 bases). Trimming stripped 2 bases from V and 2 bases from J, with 12 bases between. The CDR3 sequence is 15 residues long. Germline CDR1 reads KGHSH; CDR2 reads LQKENI. CDR3 DNA: TGTGCCAGCTCACCAGGAGGCGGGCCGCAAGAGACCCAGTACTTC. The encoded protein is CASSPGGGPQETQYF.

V gene TRBV24-1 combines with J gene TRBJ2-1, with D maybe TRBD1 (5 bases). The CDR3 consists of 15 residues. Germline loops: CDR1 KGHDR, CDR2 SFDVKD. V was shortened by 5 bases and J by 1 base, with 11 bases between the two germline ends. The CDR3 here is CATSGGGPSYNEQFF. The CDR3 coding sequence is TGTGCCACCAGTGGGGGCGGACCTTCCTACAATGAGCAGTTCTTC.

This sequence joins TRBV21-1 and TRBJ2-5; whether TRBD2, the table's D call, matches the DNA was not checked. TRBV21-1 is deemed a pseudogene. The CDR3 sequence is 17 residues long. The CDR3 DNA reads as TGTGCCAGCAGCAAAGGGGAGCGGGGGGGAGACCAAGAGACCCAGTACTTC. This sequence encodes CASSKGERGGDQETQYF.

The genes are TRBV21-1 and TRBJ1-2. TRBV21-1 is shown as a pseudogene. This CDR3 has 15 residues. The chain's CDR3 is CASSKDAEGNYGYTF. The CDR3 coding sequence is TGTGCCAGCAGCAAAGATGCGGAGGGGAACTATGGCTACACCTTC.

The chain has TRBV4-1 and TRBJ2-7, with 9 positions matching TRBD1. With 6 bases clipped from V and 6 bases from J, the junction kept 9 bases outside the gene matches. CDR3 length: 14 amino acids. Germline V gene sequence: CDR1 MGHRA, CDR2 YSYEKL. The chain's CDR3 is CASRLDRGVGEQYF. The CDR3 DNA is TGCGCCAGCAGATTGGACAGGGGAGTCGGCGAGCAGTACTTC.

The chain links TRBV7-6 to TRBJ2-7, with 9 bases identical to TRBD1. Trimming at V came to 3 bases and at J to 1 base, leaving 7 bases not matched to a gene. The CDR3 runs 16 residues. The germline gives CDR1 SGHVS, CDR2 FNYEAQ. The CDR3 DNA is TGTGCCAGCAGCTTTCTCCGGGGACAGGGATCCTACGAGCAGTACTTC. The encoded protein is CASSFLRGQGSYEQYF.

CDR3 DNA: TGTGCCAGCAAGCACAGGGGTGGTTACGAGCAGTACTTC. It yields the protein CASKHRGGYEQYF. V is TRBV27 and J is TRBJ2-7, with 7 bases aligning to TRBD1. CDR1 MNHEY and CDR2 SMNVEV come from the germline V gene (reference sequence). V was pared by 7 bases and J by 4 bases, with 7 bases of the junction left unmatched. The CDR3 length is 13 residues.

The rearrangement joins TRBV5-6 to TRBJ2-7; 8 positions match TRBD1. V trimming: 4 bases; J trimming: 3 bases; junction bases outside the gene matches: 12. Looked up from germline, CDR1 is SGHDT and CDR2 is YYEEEE. CDR3 size: 16 residues. CDR3 DNA sequence: TGTGCCAGCAGCCATATTACAGGGGGGACCGTCTACGAGCAGTACTTC. Translated: CASSHITGGTVYEQYF.

This chain uses TRBV11-2 with TRBJ1-2; 7 nucleotides agree with TRBD1. Germline V gene sequence: CDR1 SGHAT, CDR2 FQNNGV. This CDR3 region has 14 residues. The J segment lost 5 bases and the V segment lost 5 bases, leaving 8 bases of the junction unmatched. In DNA form, the CDR3 reads TGTGCCAGCAGCGCAATGGCAGGGGGGTATGGCTACACCTTC. Translation gives CASSAMAGGYGYTF.